This T cell receptor beta chain was sequenced in a study of blood T cells in healthy people across ages. Study findings and constraints: PBMCs that were unsorted prevented a conclusive naive versus antigen-experienced comparison.

As to this clonotype: Its cognate antigen is unknown.

Together with a sample-barcoded 5' primer, a J-beta primer mix was included in a second PCR lasting roughly 6 to 12 cycles. TCRdb passed the 5' RACE reads through MiXCR, listing each CDR3 protein once. The repertoire holds approximately 1,100,000 distinct CDR3 sequences, more than 40% seen once, with 15% to 20% in the top ten. The CDR3 runs 14 residues. Germline V lookup: CDR1 SGHDN, CDR2 FVKESK. V was clipped by 1 base and J by 7 bases, with 11 bases between them. Total RNA amounts of at least 6 micrograms were extracted per sample. The TCR sequence derives from a woman aged 55-69 years in good health. The sequenced sample consisted of blood. V usage is TRBV14 and J usage is TRBJ1-5, with D unclear. The CDR3 reads CASSQAGVGQPQHF. The CDR3 DNA reads TGTGCCAGCAGCCAAGCGGGCGTGGGACAGCCCCAGCATTTT.